The clone carrying this T cell receptor beta chain was picked up many times. Its antigen remains unidentified. The data stem from a study of T-cell memory formation after mild COVID-19. MiXCR, run by TCRdb on the 5' RACE reads, gives a single entry per CDR3 protein. Seen here are tens of thousands of distinct CDR3 sequences, roughly 26% observed once, and the top ten hold 40% to 45%. Whole-study results and caveats: While clones contracting from day 15 to 85 were balanced between CD4 and CD8, later expanders leaned CD4+. Unconfirmed was the SARS-CoV-2 specificity of second-wave clones that peaked on day 37.

Germline CDR1 and CDR2: SEHNR and FQNEAQ (reference sequence). Deletions cut 5 bases from V and 5 bases from J, with 9 bases between. The CDR3 runs 12 residues. The sequence derives from a man between 18 and 29 years old who had mild COVID-19 (a few samples of this study predate the infection). Cell type and time point are not known. The chain has TRBV7-9 and TRBJ2-5; no clear D. Sequences were obtained from PBMCs or a T cell subset sorted from them (not recorded which). CDR3 loop: CASSPTWETQYF. The CDR3 coding sequence is TGTGCCAGCAGCCCAACGTGGGAGACCCAGTACTTC.